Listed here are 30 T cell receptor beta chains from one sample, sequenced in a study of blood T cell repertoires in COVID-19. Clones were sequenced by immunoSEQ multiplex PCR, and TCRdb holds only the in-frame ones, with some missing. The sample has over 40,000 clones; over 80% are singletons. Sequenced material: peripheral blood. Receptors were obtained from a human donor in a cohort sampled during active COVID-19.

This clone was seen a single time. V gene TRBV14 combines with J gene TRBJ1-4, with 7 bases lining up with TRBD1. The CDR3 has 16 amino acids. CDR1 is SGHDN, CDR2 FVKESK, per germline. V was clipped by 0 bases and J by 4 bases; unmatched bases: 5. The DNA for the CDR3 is TGTGCCAGCAGCCAAGACAGGGGACAGCATAATGAAAAACTGTTTTTT. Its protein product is CASSQDRGQHNEKLFF.

The CDR3 reads CASSLGGSQPQHF. The CDR3 nucleotides read TGTGCCAGCAGCTTAGGTGGTAGTCAGCCCCAGCATTTT. This chain connects TRBV7-2 to TRBJ1-5, with unresolved D. The V gene's germline CDR1 is SGHTA and CDR2 FQGNSA. V lost 1 base and J 6 bases, leaving 7 bases between the germline ends. The CDR3 consists of 13 residues.

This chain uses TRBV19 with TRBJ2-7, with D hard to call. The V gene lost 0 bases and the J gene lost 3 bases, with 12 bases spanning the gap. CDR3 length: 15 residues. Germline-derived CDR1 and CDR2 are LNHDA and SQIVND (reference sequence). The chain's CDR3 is CASSIDHGGYYEQYF. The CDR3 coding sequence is TGTGCCAGTAGTATAGATCACGGCGGATACTACGAGCAGTACTTC.

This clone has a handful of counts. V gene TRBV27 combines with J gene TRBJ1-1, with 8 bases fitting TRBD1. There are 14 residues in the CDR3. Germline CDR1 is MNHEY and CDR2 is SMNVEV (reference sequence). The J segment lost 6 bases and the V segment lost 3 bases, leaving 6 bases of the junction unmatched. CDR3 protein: CASSFRGPGPEAFF. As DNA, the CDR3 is TGTGCCAGCAGTTTCAGGGGGCCGGGACCTGAAGCTTTCTTT.

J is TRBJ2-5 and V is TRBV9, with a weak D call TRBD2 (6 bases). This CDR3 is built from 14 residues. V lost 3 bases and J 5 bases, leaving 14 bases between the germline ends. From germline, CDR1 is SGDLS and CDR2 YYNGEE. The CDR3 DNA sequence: TGTGCCAGCAGCGGCGGGGACCGCGGGGAGACCCAGTACTTC. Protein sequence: CASSGGDRGETQYF.

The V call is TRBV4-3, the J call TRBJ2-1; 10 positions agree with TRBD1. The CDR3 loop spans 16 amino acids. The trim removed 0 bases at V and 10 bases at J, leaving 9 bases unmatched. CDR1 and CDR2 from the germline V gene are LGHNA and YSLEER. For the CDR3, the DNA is TGCGCCAGCAGCCAAGAGGTCCCGGGACAGGGGACGGAGCAGTTCTTC. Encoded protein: CASSQEVPGQGTEQFF.

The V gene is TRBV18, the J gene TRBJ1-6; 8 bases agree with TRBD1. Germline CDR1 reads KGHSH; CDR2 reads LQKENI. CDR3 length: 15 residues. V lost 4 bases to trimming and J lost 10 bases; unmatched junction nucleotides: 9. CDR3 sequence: CASSLSQGAQSPLHF. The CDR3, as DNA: TGTGCCAGCTCACTATCGCAGGGGGCTCAGTCACCCCTCCACTTT.

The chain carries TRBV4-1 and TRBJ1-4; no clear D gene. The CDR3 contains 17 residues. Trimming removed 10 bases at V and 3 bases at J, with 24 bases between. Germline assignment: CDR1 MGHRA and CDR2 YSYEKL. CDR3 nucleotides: TGCGCCACCCTACCGACATTTGGGAGGGAGGCTAATGAAAAACTGTTTTTT. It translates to CATLPTFGREANEKLFF.

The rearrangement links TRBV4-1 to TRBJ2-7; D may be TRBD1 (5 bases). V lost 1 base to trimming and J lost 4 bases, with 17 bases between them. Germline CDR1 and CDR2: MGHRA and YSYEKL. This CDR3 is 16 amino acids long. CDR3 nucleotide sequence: TGCGCCAGCAGCCAAGTCTGGGGCGGCAAAAGGTACGAGCAGTACTTC. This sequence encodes CASSQVWGGKRYEQYF.

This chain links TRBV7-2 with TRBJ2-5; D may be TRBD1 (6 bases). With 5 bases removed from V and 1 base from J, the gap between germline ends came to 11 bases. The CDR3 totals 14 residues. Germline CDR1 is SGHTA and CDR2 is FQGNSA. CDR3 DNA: TGTGCCAGCAGCCCCACAGGGCCCCAAGAGACCCAGTACTTC. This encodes CASSPTGPQETQYF.

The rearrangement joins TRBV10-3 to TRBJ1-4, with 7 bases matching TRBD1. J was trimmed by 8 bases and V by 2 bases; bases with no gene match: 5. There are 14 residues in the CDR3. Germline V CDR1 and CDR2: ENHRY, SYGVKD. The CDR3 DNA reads TGTGCCATCAGTGAGCTCAGGGGGTTAGAAAAACTGTTTTTT. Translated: CAISELRGLEKLFF.

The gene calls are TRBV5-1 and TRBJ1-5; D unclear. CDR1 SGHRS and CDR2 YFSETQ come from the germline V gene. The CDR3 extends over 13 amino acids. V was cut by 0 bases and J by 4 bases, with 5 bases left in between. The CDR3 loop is CASSLAANQPQHF. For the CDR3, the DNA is TGCGCCAGCAGCTTGGCCGCGAATCAGCCCCAGCATTTT.

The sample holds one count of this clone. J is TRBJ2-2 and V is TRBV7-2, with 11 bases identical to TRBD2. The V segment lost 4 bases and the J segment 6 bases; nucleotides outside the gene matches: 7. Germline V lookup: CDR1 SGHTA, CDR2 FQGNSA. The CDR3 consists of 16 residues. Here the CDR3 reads CASSSLLAGAAGELFF. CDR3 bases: TGTGCCAGCAGCTCCTTACTAGCGGGAGCGGCCGGGGAGCTGTTTTTT.

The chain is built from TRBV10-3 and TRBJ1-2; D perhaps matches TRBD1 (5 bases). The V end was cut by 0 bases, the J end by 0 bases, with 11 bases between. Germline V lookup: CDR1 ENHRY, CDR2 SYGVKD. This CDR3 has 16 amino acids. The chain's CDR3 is CAISESTGGSNYGYTF. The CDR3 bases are TGTGCCATCAGTGAGTCGACGGGGGGGTCTAACTATGGCTACACCTTC.

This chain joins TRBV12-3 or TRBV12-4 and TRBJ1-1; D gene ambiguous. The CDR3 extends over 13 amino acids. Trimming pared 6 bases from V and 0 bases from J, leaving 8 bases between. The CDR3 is CASRAALNTEAFF. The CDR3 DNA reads TGTGCCAGCAGGGCGGCCTTGAACACTGAAGCTTTCTTT.

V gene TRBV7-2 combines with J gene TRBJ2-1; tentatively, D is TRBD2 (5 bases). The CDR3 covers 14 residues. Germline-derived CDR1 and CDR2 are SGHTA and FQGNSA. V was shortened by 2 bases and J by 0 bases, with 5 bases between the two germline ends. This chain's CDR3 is CASSLTSSYNEQFF. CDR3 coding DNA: TGTGCCAGCAGCTTAACTAGCTCCTACAATGAGCAGTTCTTC.

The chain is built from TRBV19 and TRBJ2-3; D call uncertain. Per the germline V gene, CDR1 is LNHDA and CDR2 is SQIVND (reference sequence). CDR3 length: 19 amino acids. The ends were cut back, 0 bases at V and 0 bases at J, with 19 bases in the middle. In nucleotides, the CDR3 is TGTGCCAGTAGTATAGATTGGTGGCCTAGTAAGTCTAGCACAGATACGCAGTATTTT. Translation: CASSIDWWPSKSSTDTQYF.

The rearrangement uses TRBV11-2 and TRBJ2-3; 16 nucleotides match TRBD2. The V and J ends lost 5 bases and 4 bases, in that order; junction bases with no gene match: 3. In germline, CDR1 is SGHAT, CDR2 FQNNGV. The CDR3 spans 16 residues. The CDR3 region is CASSLGLAGGPDTQYF. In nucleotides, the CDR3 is TGTGCCAGCAGCCTGGGACTAGCGGGAGGGCCAGATACGCAGTATTTT.

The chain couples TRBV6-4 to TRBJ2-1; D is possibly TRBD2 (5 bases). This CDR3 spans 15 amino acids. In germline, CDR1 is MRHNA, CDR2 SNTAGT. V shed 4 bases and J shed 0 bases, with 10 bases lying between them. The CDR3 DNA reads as TGTGCCAGCAGTGCCCAAGGGAGCTCCTACAATGAGCAGTTCTTC. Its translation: CASSAQGSSYNEQFF.

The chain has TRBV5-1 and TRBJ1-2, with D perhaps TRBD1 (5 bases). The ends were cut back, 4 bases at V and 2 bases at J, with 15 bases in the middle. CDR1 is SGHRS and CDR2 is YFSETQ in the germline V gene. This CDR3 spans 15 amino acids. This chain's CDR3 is CASSPGGSWNYGYTF. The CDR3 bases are TGCGCCAGCAGCCCTGGGGGGTCGTGGAACTATGGCTACACCTTC.

CDR3 nucleotides: TGTGCCAGCAGCGTCGGACAGCAGGGCTACACCTTC. It translates to CASSVGQQGYTF. This chain links TRBV9 with TRBJ1-2, with a tentative D call TRBD1 (6 bases). Germline V gene lookup returns CDR1 SGDLS and CDR2 YYNGEE. This CDR3 spans 12 amino acids. V was shortened by 2 bases and J by 8 bases, with 10 bases between the two germline ends.

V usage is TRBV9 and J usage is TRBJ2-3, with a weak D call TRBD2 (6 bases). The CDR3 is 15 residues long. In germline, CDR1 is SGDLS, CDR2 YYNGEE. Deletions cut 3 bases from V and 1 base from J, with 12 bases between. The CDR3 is CASSGSGERTDTQYF. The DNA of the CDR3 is TGTGCCAGCAGCGGATCGGGGGAACGCACAGATACGCAGTATTTT.

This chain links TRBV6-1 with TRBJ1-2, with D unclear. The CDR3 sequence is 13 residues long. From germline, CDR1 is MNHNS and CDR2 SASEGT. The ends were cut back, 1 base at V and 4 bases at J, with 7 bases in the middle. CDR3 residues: CASSEGQLYGYTF. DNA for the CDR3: TGTGCCAGCAGTGAAGGACAACTCTATGGCTACACCTTC.

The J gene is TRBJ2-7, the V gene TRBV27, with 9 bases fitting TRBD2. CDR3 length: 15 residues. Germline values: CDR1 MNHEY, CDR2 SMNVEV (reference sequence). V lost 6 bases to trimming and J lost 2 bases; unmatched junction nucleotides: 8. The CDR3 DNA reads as TGTGCCAGCAGAAGAATAGCGGGAGTGGCCTACGAGCAGTACTTC. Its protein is CASRRIAGVAYEQYF.

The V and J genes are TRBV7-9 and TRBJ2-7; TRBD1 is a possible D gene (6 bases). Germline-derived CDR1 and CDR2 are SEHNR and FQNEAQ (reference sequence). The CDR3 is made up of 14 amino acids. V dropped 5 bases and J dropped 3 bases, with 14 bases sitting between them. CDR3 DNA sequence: TGTGCCAGCAGCACCCGGGACACCCTCTACGAGCAGTACTTC. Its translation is CASSTRDTLYEQYF.

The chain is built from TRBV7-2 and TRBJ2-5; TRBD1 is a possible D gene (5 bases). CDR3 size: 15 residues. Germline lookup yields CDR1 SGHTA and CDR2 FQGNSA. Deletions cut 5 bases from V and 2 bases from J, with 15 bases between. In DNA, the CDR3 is TGTGCCAGCAGCACTCCCGCAGGGTTACAAGAGACCCAGTACTTC. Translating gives CASSTPAGLQETQYF. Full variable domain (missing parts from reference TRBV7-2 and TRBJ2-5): GAGVSQSPSNKVTEKGKDVELRCDPISGHTALYWYRQSLGQGLEFLIYFQGNSAPDKSGLPSDRFSAERTGGSVSTLTIQRTQQEDSAVYLCASSTPAGLQETQYFGPGTRLLVL.

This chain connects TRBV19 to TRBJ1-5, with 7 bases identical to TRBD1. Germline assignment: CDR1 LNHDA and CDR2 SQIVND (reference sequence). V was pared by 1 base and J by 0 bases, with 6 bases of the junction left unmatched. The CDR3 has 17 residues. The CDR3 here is CASSIVGTAYSNQPQHF. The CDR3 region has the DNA TGTGCCAGTAGTATAGTGGGGACAGCATATAGCAATCAGCCCCAGCATTTT.

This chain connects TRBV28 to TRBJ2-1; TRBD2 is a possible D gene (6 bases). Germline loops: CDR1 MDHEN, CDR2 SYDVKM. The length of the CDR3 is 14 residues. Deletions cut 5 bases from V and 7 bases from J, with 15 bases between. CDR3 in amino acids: CASSEPRGGNEQFF. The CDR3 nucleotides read TGTGCCAGCAGTGAACCCCGTGGGGGGAATGAGCAGTTCTTC.

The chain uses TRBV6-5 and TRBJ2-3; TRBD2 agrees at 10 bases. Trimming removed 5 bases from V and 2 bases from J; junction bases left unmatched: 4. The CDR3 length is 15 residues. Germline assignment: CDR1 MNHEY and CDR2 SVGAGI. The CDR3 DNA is TGTGCCAGCAGTCTTCTAGCGGGGGACACAGATACGCAGTATTTT. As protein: CASSLLAGDTDTQYF.

DNA of the CDR3: TGTGCCAGCAGCTTAGGTACAGGGAAGGTTTACAATGAGCAGTTCTTC. It encodes CASSLGTGKVYNEQFF. V and J are TRBV11-2 and TRBJ2-1; TRBD1 is a possible D gene (6 bases). Trimming took 1 base from V and 4 from J, leaving 14 bases between them. The CDR3 loop spans 16 amino acids. CDR1 is SGHAT and CDR2 is FQNNGV in the germline V gene.